The 16 T cell receptor beta chains in this list originate from one sample, sequenced in a study of blood T cell repertoires in COVID-19. Profiling relied on immunoSEQ multiplex PCR, and the TCRdb table lists in-frame clones only, not all of them. The sample has 300,000 or so clones, 86% seen once; the top ten hold under 11%. Sample: PBMCs or T cells enriched from blood (not recorded which). The receptor set was obtained from a young woman who had recovered from COVID-19.

The chain employs TRBV19 and TRBJ1-3, with D unclear. The CDR3 sequence is 13 residues long. Germline V gene lookup returns CDR1 LNHDA and CDR2 SQIVND (reference sequence). V was trimmed by 2 bases and J by 4 bases, leaving 6 bases between them. In nucleotides, the CDR3 is TGTGCCAGTAGTATAACCGAGGGAAACACCATATATTTT. It specifies CASSITEGNTIYF.

The rearrangement joins TRBV7-3 to TRBJ2-3; TRBD2 matches 8 bases. V shed 5 bases, J shed 14 bases, and the junction held 12 bases outside the gene matches. CDR3 length equals 13 residues. CDR1 and CDR2 from the germline V gene are SGHTA and FQGTGA. The CDR3: CASSGVRSGGLYF. The DNA for the CDR3 is TGTGCCAGCAGCGGGGTTAGGAGCGGGGGCTTGTATTTT.

The rearrangement links TRBV7-3 to TRBJ1-5; 10 bases are a match to TRBD1. The V gene end was trimmed by 2 bases and the J gene end by 1 base; junction bases not matched to a gene: 8. Germline V gene sequence: CDR1 SGHTA, CDR2 FQGTGA. This CDR3 comprises 18 residues. The CDR3 region has the DNA TGTGCCAGCAGCTTACTTCTACAGGACAGGGGGAGCAATCAGCCCCAGCATTTT. It translates to CASSLLLQDRGSNQPQHF. The complete variable domain, with remaining parts taken from reference TRBV7-3 and TRBJ1-5, reads GAGVSQTPSNKVTEKGKYVELRCDPISGHTALYWYRQSLGQGPEFLIYFQGTGAADDSGLPNDRFFAVRPEGSVSTLKIQRTERGDSAVYLCASSLLLQDRGSNQPQHFGDGTRLSIL.

This clone was recorded a few times. The chain joins TRBV27 to TRBJ1-1; D unresolved. Germline CDR1 MNHEY, CDR2 SMNVEV (reference sequence). CDR3 length: 13 residues. The V end was cut by 7 bases, the J end by 10 bases, with 19 bases between. The CDR3, as DNA: TGTGCCAGCACCCACGGGGTTCTCAGGAGAGCTTTCTTT. This translates into CASTHGVLRRAFF.

This clone has a handful of counts. V usage is TRBV2 and J usage is TRBJ1-2; 8 nucleotides line up with TRBD1. Trimming removed 7 bases from V and 8 bases from J; junction bases left unmatched: 3. The germline V gene encodes CDR1 SNHLY and CDR2 FYNNEI. The CDR3 sequence is 11 residues long. For the CDR3, the DNA is TGTGCCAGCACCGACAGGGGCGGCTACACCTTC. Amino acid sequence: CASTDRGGYTF.

The chain has TRBV11-2 and TRBJ2-7; 7 bases align to TRBD2. CDR3 size: 17 residues. CDR1 and CDR2 (germline): SGHAT, FQNNGV. The junction had 18 bases not matched to a gene; V was cut back by 5 bases and J by 5 bases. CDR3 protein: CASSRGVLFGTSDEQYF. CDR3 coding DNA: TGTGCCAGCAGCCGGGGGGTTTTATTTGGGACTTCCGACGAGCAGTACTTC.

The chain couples TRBV11-3 to TRBJ1-1; tentative D call: TRBD1 (6 bases). Trimming shortened V by 5 bases and J by 4 bases, and 11 bases separated the two germline ends. The CDR3 is 13 amino acids. Germline values: CDR1 SGHNT, CDR2 YENEEA. This CDR3 is CASSQTGSTEAFF. The CDR3, as DNA: TGTGCCAGCAGCCAGACAGGATCCACTGAAGCTTTCTTT.

The chain is built from TRBV27 and TRBJ1-2; D is unclear. The ends were cut back, 6 bases at V and 6 bases at J, with 20 bases in the middle. Germline V gene sequence: CDR1 MNHEY, CDR2 SMNVEV (reference sequence). This CDR3 has 15 amino acids. CDR3 sequence: CASRTLFRNLDGYTF. The CDR3 nucleotides are TGTGCCAGCAGGACTCTTTTTAGAAATCTAGATGGCTACACCTTC.

This sequence joins TRBV30 and TRBJ2-7, with D possibly TRBD2 on 7 matching bases. CDR3 size: 15 residues. The germline V and J ends were trimmed by 3 bases and 2 bases, with 17 bases remaining between them. Germline assignment: CDR1 GTSNPN and CDR2 SVGIG (reference sequence). The CDR3 bases are TGTGCCTGGAGAATAGGGGGGGCCGGGACCTACGAGCAGTACTTC. Translating it yields CAWRIGGAGTYEQYF.

This chain links TRBV10-1 with TRBJ1-2; D uncertain. Germline V gene data show CDR1 as WNHNN and CDR2 as SYGVQD (reference sequence). This CDR3 is built from 13 residues. The ends were cut back, 3 bases at V and 2 bases at J, with 7 bases in the middle. The CDR3 is CASSESVNYGYTF. The CDR3 DNA follows: TGCGCCAGCAGTGAATCAGTAAACTATGGCTACACCTTC.

As for this clone: Other DNA sequences of this sample code for an identical CDR3. V usage is TRBV7-3 and J usage is TRBJ1-1; TRBD1 aligns across 8 bases. The V gene end was trimmed by 1 base and the J gene end by 2 bases; junction bases not matched to a gene: 6. This CDR3 has 16 residues. In germline, CDR1 is SGHTA, CDR2 FQGTGA. The CDR3 sequence: CASSLSPAGGNTEAFF. The CDR3 DNA reads TGTGCCAGCAGCTTAAGCCCGGCAGGGGGCAACACTGAAGCTTTCTTT.

V usage is TRBV5-4 and J usage is TRBJ1-1; D might be TRBD1 (5 bases). Germline V lookup: CDR1 SGHNT, CDR2 YYREEE (reference sequence). This CDR3 spans 12 amino acids. The ends were cut back, 3 bases at V and 9 bases at J, with 12 bases in the middle. CDR3 bases: TGTGCCAGCAGCTCTGGGGGGAAAAAAGCTTTCTTT. Its translation is CASSSGGKKAFF.

A few counts support this clone. CDR3 residues: CASSDTGQGSVYGYTF. In DNA form, the CDR3 reads TGTGCCAGCAGTGACACTGGACAGGGTTCCGTCTATGGCTACACCTTC. V gene TRBV6-4 combines with J gene TRBJ1-2; the match to TRBD1 covers 8 bases. Germline loops: CDR1 MRHNA, CDR2 SNTAGT. V shed 2 bases and J 4 bases; nucleotides not matched to a gene: 9. The CDR3 runs to 16 residues.

The chain recombines TRBV28 with TRBJ1-2, with a tentative D call TRBD1 (5 bases). The length of the CDR3 is 16 residues. V lost 7 bases, J lost 5 bases, and 23 bases lay in between. Germline CDR1 reads MDHEN; CDR2 reads SYDVKM. The DNA for the CDR3 is TGTGCCAGCACCATTGCGGGACTGACCTTTGGGTATGGCTACACCTTC. This sequence encodes CASTIAGLTFGYGYTF.

The gene calls are TRBV25-1 and TRBJ2-5; 7 nucleotides align to TRBD2. With 7 bases clipped from V and 4 bases from J, the junction kept 6 bases outside the gene matches. Per germline, CDR1 MGHDK and CDR2 SYGVNS. There are 13 residues in the CDR3. The CDR3 DNA is TGTGCCAGCAAGCTGTCGGGGGGAGAGACCCAGTACTTC. Translation: CASKLSGGETQYF.

This rearrangement joins TRBV4-1 to TRBJ1-1; the D gene is possibly TRBD1 (5 bases). The germline CDR1 and CDR2 sequences are MGHRA and YSYEKL. Between the trimmed V and J ends, which lost 4 bases and 2 bases, there was a span of 11 bases. This CDR3 comprises 14 residues. This CDR3 reads CASSPRALNTEAFF. The CDR3, as DNA: TGCGCCAGCAGCCCCAGGGCTCTCAACACTGAAGCTTTCTTT.